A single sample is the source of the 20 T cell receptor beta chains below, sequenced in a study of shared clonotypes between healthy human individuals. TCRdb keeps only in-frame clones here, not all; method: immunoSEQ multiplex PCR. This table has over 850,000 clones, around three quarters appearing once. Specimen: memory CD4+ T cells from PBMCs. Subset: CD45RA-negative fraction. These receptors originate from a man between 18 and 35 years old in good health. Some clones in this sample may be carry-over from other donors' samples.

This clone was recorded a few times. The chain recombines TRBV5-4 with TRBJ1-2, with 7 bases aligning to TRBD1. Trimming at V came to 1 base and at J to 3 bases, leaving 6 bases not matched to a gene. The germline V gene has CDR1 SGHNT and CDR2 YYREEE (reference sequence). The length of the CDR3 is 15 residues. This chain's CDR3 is CASSLTQGKDYGYTF. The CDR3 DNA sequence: TGTGCCAGCAGCTTGACACAGGGGAAGGACTATGGCTACACCTTC.

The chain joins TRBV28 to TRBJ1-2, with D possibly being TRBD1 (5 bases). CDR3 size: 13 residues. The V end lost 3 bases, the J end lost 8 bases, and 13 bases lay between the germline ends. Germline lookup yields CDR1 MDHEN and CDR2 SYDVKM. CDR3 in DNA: TGTGCCAGCAGTTTCACGGGGACGCGCGGCTACACCTTC. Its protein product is CASSFTGTRGYTF.

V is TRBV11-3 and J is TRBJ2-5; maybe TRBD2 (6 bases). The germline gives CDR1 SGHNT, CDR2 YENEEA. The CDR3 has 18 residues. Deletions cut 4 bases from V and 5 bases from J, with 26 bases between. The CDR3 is CASSWGWDSIKRQETQYF. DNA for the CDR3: TGTGCCAGCAGCTGGGGCTGGGACTCTATAAAGCGTCAGGAGACCCAGTACTTC.

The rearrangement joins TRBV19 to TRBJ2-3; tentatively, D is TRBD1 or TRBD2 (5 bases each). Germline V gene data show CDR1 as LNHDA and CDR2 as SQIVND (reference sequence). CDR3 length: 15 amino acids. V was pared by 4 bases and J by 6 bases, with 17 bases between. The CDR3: CASSTEKGPGDTQYF. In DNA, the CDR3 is TGTGCCAGTAGTACCGAGAAGGGACCGGGGGATACGCAGTATTTT.

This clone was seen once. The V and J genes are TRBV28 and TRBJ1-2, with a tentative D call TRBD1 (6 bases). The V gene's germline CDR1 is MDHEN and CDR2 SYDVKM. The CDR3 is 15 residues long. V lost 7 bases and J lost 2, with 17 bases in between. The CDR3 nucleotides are TGTGCCAGCATGTACATAGGGCAGGGGAACTATGGCTACACCTTC. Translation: CASMYIGQGNYGYTF.

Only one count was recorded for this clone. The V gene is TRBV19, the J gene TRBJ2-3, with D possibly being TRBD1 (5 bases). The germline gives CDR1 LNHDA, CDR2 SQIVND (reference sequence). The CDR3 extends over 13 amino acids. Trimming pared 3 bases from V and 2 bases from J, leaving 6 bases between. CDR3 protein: CASSMGHTDTQYF. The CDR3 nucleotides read TGTGCCAGTAGTATGGGGCACACAGATACGCAGTATTTT.

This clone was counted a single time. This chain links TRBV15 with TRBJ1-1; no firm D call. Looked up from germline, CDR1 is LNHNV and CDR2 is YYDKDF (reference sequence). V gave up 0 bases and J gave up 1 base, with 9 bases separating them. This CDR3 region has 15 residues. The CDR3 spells CATSRDTAPNTEAFF. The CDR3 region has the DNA TGTGCCACCAGCAGAGACACCGCGCCGAACACTGAAGCTTTCTTT.

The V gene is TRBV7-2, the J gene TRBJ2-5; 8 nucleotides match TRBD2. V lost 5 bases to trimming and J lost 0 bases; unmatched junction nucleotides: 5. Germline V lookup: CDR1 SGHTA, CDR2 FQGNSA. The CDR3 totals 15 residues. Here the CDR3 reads CASSPPSGYQETQYF. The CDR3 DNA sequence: TGTGCCAGCAGCCCCCCTAGCGGGTACCAAGAGACCCAGTACTTC.

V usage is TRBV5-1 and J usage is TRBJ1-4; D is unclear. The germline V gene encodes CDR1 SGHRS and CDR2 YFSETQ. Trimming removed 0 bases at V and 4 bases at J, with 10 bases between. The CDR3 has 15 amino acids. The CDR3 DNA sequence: TGCGCCAGCAGCTTGGGGCCGGCGGGTAATGAAAAACTGTTTTTT. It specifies CASSLGPAGNEKLFF.

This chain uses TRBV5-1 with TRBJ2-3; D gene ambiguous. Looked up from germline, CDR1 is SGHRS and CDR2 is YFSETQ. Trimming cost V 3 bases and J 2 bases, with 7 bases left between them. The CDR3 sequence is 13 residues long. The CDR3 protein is CASSWVLTDTQYF. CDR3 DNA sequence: TGCGCCAGCAGCTGGGTCCTCACAGATACGCAGTATTTT.

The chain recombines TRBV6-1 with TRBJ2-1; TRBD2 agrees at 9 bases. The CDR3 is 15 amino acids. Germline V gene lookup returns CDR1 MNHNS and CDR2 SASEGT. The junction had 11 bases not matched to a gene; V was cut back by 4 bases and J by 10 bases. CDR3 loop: CASSGTSGHVLEQFF. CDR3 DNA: TGTGCCAGCAGTGGTACTAGCGGGCATGTTTTGGAGCAGTTCTTC.

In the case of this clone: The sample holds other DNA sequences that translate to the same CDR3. The CDR3 coding sequence is TGTGCCAGCAGTTTAGTGGGTCCCAACTATGGCTACACCTTC. Protein: CASSLVGPNYGYTF. The V and J genes are TRBV28 and TRBJ1-2; D uncertain. Germline loops: CDR1 MDHEN, CDR2 SYDVKM. V lost 2 bases and J lost 2, with 9 bases in between. The CDR3 runs to 14 residues.

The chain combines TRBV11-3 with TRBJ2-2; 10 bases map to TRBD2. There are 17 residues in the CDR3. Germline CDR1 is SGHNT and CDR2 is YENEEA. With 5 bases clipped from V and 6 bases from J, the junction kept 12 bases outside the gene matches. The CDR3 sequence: CASSPPWVAGGPGELFF. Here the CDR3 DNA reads TGTGCCAGCAGCCCTCCCTGGGTAGCGGGAGGCCCCGGGGAGCTGTTTTTT.

As DNA, the CDR3 is TGTGCCAACCAGAAAGGCGTGAACACTGAAGCTTTCTTT. This translates into CANQKGVNTEAFF. The chain recombines TRBV10-3 with TRBJ1-1; D is unresolved. Germline loops: CDR1 ENHRY, CDR2 SYGVKD. The CDR3 loop spans 13 amino acids. V lost 10 bases, J lost 0 bases, and 12 bases lay in between.

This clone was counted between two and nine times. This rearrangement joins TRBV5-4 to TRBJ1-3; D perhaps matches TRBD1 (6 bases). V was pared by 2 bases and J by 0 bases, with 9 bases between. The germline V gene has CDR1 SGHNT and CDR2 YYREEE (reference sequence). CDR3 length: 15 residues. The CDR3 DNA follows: TGTGCCAGCAGCTTCGGACAGCTCTCTGGAAACACCATATATTTT. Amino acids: CASSFGQLSGNTIYF.

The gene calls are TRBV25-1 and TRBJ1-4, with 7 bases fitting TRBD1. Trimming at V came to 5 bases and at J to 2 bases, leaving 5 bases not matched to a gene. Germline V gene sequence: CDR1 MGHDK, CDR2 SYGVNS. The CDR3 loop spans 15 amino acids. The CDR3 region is CASSPGRGTNEKLFF. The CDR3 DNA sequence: TGTGCCAGCAGTCCCGGCAGGGGGACTAATGAAAAACTGTTTTTT.

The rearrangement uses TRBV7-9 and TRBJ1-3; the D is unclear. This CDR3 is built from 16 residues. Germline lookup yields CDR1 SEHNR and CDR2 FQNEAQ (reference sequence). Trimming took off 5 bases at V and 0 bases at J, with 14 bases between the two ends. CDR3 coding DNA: TGTGCCAGCAGCCCGACCTCCATGGGCTCTGGAAACACCATATATTTT. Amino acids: CASSPTSMGSGNTIYF.

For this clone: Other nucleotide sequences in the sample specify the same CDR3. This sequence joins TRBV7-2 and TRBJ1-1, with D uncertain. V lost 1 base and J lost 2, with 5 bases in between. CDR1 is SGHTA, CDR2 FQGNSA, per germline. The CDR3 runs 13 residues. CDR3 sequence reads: CASSLEANTEAFF. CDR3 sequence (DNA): TGTGCCAGCAGCTTAGAGGCTAACACTGAAGCTTTCTTT.

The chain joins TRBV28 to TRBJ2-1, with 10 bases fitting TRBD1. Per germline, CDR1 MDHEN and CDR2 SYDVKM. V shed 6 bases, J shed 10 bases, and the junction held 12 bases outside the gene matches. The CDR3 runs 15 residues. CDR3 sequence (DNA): TGTGCCAGCAGAAGACAGGGGGCGCTGGCGGGGGAGCAGTTCTTC. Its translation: CASRRQGALAGEQFF.

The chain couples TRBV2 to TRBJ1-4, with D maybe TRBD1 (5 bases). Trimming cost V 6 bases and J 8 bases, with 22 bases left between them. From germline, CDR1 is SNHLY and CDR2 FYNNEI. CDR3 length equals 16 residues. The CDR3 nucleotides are TGTGCCAGCAGACTATTCCGGGGGGATGCGGGAGAAAAACTGTTTTTT. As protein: CASRLFRGDAGEKLFF.